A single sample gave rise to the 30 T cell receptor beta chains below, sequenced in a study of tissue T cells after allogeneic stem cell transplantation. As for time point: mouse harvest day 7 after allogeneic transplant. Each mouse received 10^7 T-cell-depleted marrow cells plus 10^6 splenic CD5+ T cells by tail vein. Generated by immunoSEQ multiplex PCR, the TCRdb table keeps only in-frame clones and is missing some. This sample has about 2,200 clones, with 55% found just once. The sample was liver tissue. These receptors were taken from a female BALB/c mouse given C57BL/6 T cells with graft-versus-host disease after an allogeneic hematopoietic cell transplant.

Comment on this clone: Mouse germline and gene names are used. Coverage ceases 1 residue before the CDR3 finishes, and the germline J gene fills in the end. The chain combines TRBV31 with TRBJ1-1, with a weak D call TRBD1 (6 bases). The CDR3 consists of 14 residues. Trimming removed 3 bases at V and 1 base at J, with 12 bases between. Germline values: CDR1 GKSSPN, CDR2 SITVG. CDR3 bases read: TGTGCCTGGAGCCTTACAGGGCTAAACACAGAAGTCTTC. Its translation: CAWSLTGLNTEVF. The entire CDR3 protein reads CAWSLTGLNTEVFF.

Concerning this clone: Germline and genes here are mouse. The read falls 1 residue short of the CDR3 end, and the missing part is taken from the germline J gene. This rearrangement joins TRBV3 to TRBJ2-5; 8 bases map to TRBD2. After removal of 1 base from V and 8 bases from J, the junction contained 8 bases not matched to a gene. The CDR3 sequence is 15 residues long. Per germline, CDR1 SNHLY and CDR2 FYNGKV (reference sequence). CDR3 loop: CASSLDSWGDGTQYF. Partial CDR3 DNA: TGTGCCAGCAGCTTAGACAGCTGGGGGGACGGCACCCAGTAC.

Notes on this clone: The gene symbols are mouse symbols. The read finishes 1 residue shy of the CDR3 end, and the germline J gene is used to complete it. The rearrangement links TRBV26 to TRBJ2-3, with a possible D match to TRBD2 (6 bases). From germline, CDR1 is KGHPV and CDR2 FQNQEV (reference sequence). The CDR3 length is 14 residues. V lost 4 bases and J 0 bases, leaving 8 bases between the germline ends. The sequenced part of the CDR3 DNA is TGTGCCAGCAGTCAAGGACTGAGTGCAGAAACGCTGTAT. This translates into CASSQGLSAETLY. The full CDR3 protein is CASSQGLSAETLYF. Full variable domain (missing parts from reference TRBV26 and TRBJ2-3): NSKVIQTPRYLVKGQGQKAKMRCIPEKGHPVVFWYQQNKNNEFKFLINFQNQEVLQQIDMTEKRFSAECPSNSPCSLEIQSSEAGDSALYLCASSQGLSAETLYFGSGTRLTVL.

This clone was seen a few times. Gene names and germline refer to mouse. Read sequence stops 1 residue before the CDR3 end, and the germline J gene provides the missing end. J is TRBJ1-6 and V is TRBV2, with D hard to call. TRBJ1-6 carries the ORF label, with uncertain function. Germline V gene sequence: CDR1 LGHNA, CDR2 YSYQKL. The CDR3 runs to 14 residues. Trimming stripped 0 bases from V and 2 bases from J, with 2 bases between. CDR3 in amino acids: CASSQEPYNSPLYF. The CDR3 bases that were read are TGTGCCAGCAGCCAAGAACCCTATAATTCGCCCCTCTAC.

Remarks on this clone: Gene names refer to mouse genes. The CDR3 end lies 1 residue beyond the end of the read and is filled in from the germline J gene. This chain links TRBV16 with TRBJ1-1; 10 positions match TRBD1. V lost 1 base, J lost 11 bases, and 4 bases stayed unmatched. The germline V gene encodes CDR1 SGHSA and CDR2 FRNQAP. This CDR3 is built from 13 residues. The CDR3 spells CASSLVGDRGVFF. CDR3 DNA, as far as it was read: TGTGCAAGCAGCTTAGTTGGGGACAGGGGTGTCTTC.

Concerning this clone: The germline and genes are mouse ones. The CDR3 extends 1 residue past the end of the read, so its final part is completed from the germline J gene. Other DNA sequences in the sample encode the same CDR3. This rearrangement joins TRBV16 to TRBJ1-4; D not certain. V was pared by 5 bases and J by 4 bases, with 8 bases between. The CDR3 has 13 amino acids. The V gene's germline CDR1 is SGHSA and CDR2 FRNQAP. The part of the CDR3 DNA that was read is TGTGCAAGCAGCCCGGGCAGCAACGAAAGATTATTT. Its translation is CASSPGSNERLF. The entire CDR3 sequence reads CASSPGSNERLFF.

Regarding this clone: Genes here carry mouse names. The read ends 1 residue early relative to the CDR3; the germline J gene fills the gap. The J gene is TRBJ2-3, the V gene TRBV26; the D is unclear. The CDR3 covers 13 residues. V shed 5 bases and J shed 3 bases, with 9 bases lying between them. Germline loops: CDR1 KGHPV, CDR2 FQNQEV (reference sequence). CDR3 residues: CASSSTWAETLYF. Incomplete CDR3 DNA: TGTGCCAGCAGTTCCACGTGGGCAGAAACGCTGTAT.

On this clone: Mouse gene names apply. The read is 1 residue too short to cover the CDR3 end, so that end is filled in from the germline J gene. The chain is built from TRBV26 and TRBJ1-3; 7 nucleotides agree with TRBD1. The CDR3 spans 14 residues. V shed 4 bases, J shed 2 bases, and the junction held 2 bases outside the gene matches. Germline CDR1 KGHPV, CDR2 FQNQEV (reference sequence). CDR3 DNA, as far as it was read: TGTGCCAGCAGTCCCGACAGGGCTGGAAATACGCTCTAT. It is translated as CASSPDRAGNTLY. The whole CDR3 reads CASSPDRAGNTLYF. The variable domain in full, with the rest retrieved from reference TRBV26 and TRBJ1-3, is NSKVIQTPRYLVKGQGQKAKMRCIPEKGHPVVFWYQQNKNNEFKFLINFQNQEVLQQIDMTEKRFSAECPSNSPCSLEIQSSEAGDSALYLCASSPDRAGNTLYFGEGSRLIVV.

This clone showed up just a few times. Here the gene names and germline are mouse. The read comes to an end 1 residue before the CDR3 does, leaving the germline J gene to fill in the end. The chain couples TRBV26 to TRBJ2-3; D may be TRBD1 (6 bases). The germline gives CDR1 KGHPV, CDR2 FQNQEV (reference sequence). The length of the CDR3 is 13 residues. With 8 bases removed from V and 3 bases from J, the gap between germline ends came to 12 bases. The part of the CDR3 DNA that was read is TGTGCCAGCGGGATGAGGGGGGCAGAAACGCTGTAT. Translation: CASGMRGAETLY. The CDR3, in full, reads CASGMRGAETLYF.

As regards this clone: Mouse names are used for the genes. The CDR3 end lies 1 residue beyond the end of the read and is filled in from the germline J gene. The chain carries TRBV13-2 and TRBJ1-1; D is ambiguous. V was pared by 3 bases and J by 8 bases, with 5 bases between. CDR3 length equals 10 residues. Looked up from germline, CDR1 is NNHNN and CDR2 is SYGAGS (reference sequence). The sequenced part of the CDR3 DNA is TGTGCCAGCGGTGTCAGGGAAGTCTTC. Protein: CASGVREVF. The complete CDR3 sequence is CASGVREVFF.

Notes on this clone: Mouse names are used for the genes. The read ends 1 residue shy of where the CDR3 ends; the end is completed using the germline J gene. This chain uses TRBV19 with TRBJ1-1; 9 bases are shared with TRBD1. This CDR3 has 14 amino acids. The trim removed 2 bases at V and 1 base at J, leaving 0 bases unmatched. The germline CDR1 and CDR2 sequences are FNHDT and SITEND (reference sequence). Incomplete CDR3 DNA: TGTGCCAGCAGTATGGACAGGGGAAACACAGAAGTCTTC. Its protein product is CASSMDRGNTEVF. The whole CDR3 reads CASSMDRGNTEVFF.

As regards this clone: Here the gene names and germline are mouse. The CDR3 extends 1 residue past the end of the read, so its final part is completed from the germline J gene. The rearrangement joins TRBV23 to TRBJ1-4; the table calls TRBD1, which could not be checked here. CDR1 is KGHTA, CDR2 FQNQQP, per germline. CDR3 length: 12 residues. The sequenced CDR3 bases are TGCTCCAGCAGTCCAGTCAACGAAAGATTATTT. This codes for CSSSPVNERLF. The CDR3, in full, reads CSSSPVNERLFF.

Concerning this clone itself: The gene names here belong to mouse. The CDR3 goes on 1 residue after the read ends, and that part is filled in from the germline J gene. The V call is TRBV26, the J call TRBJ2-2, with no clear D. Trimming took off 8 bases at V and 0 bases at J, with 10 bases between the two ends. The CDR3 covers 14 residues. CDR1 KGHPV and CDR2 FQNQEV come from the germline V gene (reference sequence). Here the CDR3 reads CASARAPNTGQLYF. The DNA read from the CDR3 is TGTGCCAGCGCCCGGGCTCCAAACACCGGGCAGCTCTAC.

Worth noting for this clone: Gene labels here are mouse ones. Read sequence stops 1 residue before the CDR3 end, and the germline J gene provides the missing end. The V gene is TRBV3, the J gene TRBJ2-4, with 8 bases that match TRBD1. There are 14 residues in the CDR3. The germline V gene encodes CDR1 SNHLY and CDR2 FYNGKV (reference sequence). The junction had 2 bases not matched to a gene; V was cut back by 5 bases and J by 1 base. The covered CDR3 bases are TGTGCCAGCAGCACGGGACAGGGTCAAAACACCTTGTAC. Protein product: CASSTGQGQNTLY. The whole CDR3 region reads CASSTGQGQNTLYF. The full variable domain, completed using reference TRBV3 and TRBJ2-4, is GPKVLQIPSHQIIDMGQMVTLNCDPVSNHLYFYWYKQILGQQMEFLVNFYNGKVMEKSKLFKDQFSVERPDGSYFTLKIQPTALEDSAVYFCASSTGQGQNTLYFGAGTRLSVL.

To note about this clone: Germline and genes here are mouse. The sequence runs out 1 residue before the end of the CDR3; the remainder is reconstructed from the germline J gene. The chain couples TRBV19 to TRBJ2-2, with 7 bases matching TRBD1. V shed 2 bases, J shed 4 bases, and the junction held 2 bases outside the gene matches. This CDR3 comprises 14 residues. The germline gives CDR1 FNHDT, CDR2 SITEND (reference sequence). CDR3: CASSIRGSTGQLYF. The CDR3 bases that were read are TGTGCCAGCAGTATCAGGGGGAGCACCGGGCAGCTCTAC.

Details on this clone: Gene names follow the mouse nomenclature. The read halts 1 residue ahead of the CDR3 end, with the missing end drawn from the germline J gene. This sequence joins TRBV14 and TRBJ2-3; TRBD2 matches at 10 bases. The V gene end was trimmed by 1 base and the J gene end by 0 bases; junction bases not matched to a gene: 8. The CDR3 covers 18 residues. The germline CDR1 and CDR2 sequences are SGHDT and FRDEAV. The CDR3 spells CASSFSPGLGSSAETLYF. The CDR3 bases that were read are TGTGCCAGCAGTTTCAGTCCGGGACTGGGGTCTAGTGCAGAAACGCTGTAT.

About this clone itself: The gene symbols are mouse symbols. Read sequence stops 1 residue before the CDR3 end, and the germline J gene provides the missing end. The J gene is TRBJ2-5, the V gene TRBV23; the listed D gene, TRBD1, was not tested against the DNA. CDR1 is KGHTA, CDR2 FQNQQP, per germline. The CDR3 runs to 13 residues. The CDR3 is CSSRGHTQDTQYF. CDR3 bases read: TGCTCCAGCAGGGGACACACCCAAGACACCCAGTAC.

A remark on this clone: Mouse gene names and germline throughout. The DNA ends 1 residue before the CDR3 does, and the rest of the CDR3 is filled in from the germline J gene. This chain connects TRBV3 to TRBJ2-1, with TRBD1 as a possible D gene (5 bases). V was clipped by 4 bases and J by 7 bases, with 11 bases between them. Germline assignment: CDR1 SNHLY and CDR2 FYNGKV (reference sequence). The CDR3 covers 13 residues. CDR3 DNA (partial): TGTGCCAGCAGCTACCAGGGCGGGGCTGAGCAGTTC. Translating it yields CASSYQGGAEQF. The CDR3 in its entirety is CASSYQGGAEQFF.

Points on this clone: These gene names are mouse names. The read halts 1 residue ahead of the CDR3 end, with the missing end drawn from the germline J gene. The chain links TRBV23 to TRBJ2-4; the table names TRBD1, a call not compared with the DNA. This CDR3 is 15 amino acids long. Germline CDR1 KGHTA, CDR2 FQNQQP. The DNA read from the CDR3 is TGCTCCAGCAGTCGACAGGGGGGTAGTCAAAACACCTTGTAC. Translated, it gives CSSSRQGGSQNTLY. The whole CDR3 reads CSSSRQGGSQNTLYF.

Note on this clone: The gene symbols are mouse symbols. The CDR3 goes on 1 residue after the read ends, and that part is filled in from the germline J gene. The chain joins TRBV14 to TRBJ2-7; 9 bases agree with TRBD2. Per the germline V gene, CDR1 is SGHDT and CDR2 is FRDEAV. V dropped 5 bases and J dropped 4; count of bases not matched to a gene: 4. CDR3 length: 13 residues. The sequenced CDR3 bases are TGTGCCAGCAGATCTGGGGGGGGGTATGAACAGTAC. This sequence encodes CASRSGGGYEQY. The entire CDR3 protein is CASRSGGGYEQYF.

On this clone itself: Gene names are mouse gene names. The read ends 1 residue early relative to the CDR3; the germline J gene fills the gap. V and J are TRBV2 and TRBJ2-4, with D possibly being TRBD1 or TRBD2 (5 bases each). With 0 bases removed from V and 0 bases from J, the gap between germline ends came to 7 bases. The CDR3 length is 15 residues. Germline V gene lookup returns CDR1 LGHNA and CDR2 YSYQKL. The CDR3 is CASSQDGASQNTLYF. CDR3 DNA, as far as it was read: TGTGCCAGCAGCCAAGATGGGGCTAGTCAAAACACCTTGTAC.

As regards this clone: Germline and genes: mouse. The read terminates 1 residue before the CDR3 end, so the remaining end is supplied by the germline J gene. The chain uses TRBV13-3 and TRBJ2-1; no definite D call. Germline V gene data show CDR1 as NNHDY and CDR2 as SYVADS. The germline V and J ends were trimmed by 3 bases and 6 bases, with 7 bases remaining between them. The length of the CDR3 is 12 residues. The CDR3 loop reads CASSAGVAEQFF. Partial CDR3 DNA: TGTGCCAGCAGTGCCGGGGTTGCTGAGCAGTTC.

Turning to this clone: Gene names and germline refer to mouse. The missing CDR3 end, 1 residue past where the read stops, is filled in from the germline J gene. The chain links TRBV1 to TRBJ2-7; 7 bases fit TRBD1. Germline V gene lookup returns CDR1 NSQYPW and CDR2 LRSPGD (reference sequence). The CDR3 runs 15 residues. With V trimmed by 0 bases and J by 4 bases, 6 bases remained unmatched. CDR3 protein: CTCSADEGQPYEQYF. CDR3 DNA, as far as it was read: TGCACCTGCAGTGCAGATGAGGGACAGCCTTATGAACAGTAC.

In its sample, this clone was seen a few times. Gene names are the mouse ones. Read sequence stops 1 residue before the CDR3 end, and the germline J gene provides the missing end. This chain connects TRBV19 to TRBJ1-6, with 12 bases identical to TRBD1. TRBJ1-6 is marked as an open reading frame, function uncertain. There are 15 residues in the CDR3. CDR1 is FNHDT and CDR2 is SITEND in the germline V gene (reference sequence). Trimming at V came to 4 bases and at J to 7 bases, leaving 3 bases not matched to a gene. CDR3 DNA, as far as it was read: TGTGCCAGCAGTTGGGGACAGGGGGCCAATTCGCCCCTCTAC. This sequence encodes CASSWGQGANSPLY. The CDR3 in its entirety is CASSWGQGANSPLYF.

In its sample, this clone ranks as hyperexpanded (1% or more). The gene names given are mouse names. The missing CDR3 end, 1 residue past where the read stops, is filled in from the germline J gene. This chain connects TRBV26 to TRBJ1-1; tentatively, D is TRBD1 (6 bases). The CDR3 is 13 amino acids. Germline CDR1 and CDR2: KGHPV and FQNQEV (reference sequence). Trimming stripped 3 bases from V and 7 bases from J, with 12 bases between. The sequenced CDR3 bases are TGTGCCAGCAGTCTAACAGGGAAGGGAGAAGTCTTC. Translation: CASSLTGKGEVF. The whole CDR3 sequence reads CASSLTGKGEVFF.

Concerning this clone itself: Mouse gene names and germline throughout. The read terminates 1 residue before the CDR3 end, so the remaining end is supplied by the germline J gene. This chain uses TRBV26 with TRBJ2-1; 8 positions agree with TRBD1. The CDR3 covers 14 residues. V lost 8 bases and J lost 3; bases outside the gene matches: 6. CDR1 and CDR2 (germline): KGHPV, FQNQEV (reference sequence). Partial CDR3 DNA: TGTGCCAGCGGCCGACAGGGGAGCTATGCTGAGCAGTTC. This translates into CASGRQGSYAEQF. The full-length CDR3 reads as CASGRQGSYAEQFF.

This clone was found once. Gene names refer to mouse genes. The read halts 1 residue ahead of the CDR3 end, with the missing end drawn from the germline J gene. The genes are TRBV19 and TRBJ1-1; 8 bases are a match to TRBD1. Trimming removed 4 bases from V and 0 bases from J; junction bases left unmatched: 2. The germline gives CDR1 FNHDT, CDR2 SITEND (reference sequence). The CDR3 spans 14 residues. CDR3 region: CASSPGQANTEVFF. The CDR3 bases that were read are TGTGCCAGCAGTCCGGGACAGGCAAACACAGAAGTCTTC.

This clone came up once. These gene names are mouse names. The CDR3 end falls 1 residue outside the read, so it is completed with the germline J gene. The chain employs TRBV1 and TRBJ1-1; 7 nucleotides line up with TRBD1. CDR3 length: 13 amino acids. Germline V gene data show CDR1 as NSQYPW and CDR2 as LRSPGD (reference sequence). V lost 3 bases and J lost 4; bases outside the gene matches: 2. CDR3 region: CTCSAGDSTEVFF. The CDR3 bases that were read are TGCACCTGCAGTGCCGGGGACAGCACAGAAGTCTTC.

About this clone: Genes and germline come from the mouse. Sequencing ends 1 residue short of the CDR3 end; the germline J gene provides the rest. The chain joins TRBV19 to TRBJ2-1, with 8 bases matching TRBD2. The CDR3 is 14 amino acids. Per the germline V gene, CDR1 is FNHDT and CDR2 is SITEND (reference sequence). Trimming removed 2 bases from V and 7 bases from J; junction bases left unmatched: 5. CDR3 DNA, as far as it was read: TGTGCCAGCAGTATGGGGGGGGCGGGCGCTGAGCAGTTC. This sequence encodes CASSMGGAGAEQF. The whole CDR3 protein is CASSMGGAGAEQFF.

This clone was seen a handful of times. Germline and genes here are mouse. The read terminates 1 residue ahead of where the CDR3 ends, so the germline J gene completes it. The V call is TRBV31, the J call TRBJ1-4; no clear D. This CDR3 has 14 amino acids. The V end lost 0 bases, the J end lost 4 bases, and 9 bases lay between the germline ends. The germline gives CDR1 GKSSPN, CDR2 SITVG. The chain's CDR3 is CAWSLGDINERLFF. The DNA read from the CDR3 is TGTGCCTGGAGTCTAGGTGACATCAACGAAAGATTATTT.